The 21 T cell receptor beta chains reported below all come from one sample, sequenced in a study of cytomegalovirus exposure and HLA in healthy donors. PCR used 60 Vbeta primers and 13 Jbeta primers. Generated by immunoSEQ multiplex PCR, the TCRdb table keeps only in-frame clones and is missing some. The top ten clones hold approximately 4% of a sample with about 150,000 clones, around 72% of them seen once. The sequenced sample was PBMCs. These receptors came from a man aged 50 to 59 in good health and CMV-seropositive.

A few counts support this clone. The V and J genes are TRBV18 and TRBJ2-7; 13 bases are shared with TRBD2. Germline V gene sequence: CDR1 KGHSH, CDR2 LQKENI. CDR3 length: 17 residues. The trim removed 3 bases at V and 0 bases at J, leaving 5 bases unmatched. CDR3 residues: CASSPTSGGYRSYEQYF. The CDR3 DNA is TGTGCCAGCTCACCGACTAGCGGGGGGTACCGCTCCTACGAGCAGTACTTC.

The V and J genes are TRBV7-7 and TRBJ2-2; the match to TRBD2 covers 8 bases. Germline CDR1 is SSHAT and CDR2 is FNYEAQ (reference sequence). The CDR3 length is 16 residues. J lost 0 bases, V lost 5 bases, and 5 bases had no gene match. The CDR3 nucleotides are TGTGCCAGCAGCCGGGGGGGCAGTCCGAACACCGGGGAGCTGTTTTTT. Its translation is CASSRGGSPNTGELFF.

This clone was counted a single time. A junction end diverges from the germline sequence, so it may reflect a read error. The chain couples TRBV9 to TRBJ2-3, with no clear D. The CDR3 covers 15 residues. Germline V CDR1 and CDR2: SGDLS, YYNGEE. CDR3 in amino acids: CTSSPRPNVADTQYF. The DNA for the CDR3 is TGTACCAGCAGCCCCCGCCCGAATGTAGCAGATACGCAGTATTTT.

The chain carries TRBV5-1 and TRBJ1-4; tentatively, D is TRBD1 (5 bases). CDR3 size: 13 residues. The germline V gene encodes CDR1 SGHRS and CDR2 YFSETQ. Between the trimmed V and J ends, which lost 0 bases and 13 bases, there was a span of 13 bases. In DNA, the CDR3 is TGCGCCAGCAGCTTGGGAACGGGGGAGTCACTGTTTTTT. It encodes CASSLGTGESLFF. Complete variable domain (other parts from reference TRBV5-1 and TRBJ1-4): KAGVTQTPRYLIKTRGQQVTLSCSPISGHRSVSWYQQTPGQGLQFLFEYFSETQRNKGNFPGRFSGRQFSNSRSEMNVSTLELGDSALYLCASSLGTGESLFFGSGTQLSVL.

The chain joins TRBV7-6 to TRBJ2-2; D is uncertain. CDR1 is SGHVS, CDR2 FNYEAQ, per germline. Trimming pared 2 bases from V and 5 bases from J, leaving 6 bases between. The CDR3 extends over 13 amino acids. CDR3 region: CASSLRATGELFF. Written as DNA, the CDR3 is TGTGCCAGCAGCTTAAGAGCGACCGGGGAGCTGTTTTTT.

The chain has TRBV27 and TRBJ1-2, with 7 bases fitting TRBD1. CDR3 size: 13 residues. V shed 8 bases and J 5 bases; nucleotides not matched to a gene: 8. Germline assignment: CDR1 MNHEY and CDR2 SMNVEV (reference sequence). CDR3: CASGRQGPYGYTF. The CDR3, as DNA: TGTGCCAGCGGTCGACAGGGCCCATATGGCTACACCTTC.

This rearrangement joins TRBV5-5 to TRBJ1-4; TRBD1 matches at 9 bases. V shed 3 bases, J shed 5 bases, and the junction held 14 bases outside the gene matches. Germline V lookup: CDR1 SGHKS, CDR2 YYEKEE (reference sequence). This CDR3 contains 18 residues. This chain's CDR3 is CASSSFPLQGAWNEKLFF. The CDR3 region has the DNA TGTGCCAGCAGCTCTTTCCCCCTACAGGGGGCTTGGAATGAAAAACTGTTTTTT.

V and J are TRBV5-5 and TRBJ2-2; 11 bases fit TRBD1. V lost 6 bases to trimming and J lost 5 bases; unmatched junction nucleotides: 6. The germline V gene has CDR1 SGHKS and CDR2 YYEKEE (reference sequence). The CDR3 has 15 amino acids. The CDR3: CASTYGTGGTGELFF. The CDR3 nucleotides are TGTGCCAGCACCTATGGGACAGGGGGGACCGGGGAGCTGTTTTTT. Full variable domain (remainder filled in from reference TRBV5-5 and TRBJ2-2): DAGVTQSPTHLIKTRGQQVTLRCSPISGHKSVSWYQQVLGQGPQFIFQYYEKEERGRGNFPDRFSARQFPNYSSELNVNALLLGDSALYLCASTYGTGGTGELFFGEGSRLTVL.

The rearrangement links TRBV6-5 to TRBJ2-7, with 13 bases aligning to TRBD2. The trim removed 6 bases at V and 9 bases at J, leaving 8 bases unmatched. Per germline, CDR1 MNHEY and CDR2 SVGAGI. The CDR3 sequence is 14 residues long. The DNA for the CDR3 is TGTGCCAGCAGCTGGACTAGCGGGAGCGTTTCGCAGTACTTC. Translated: CASSWTSGSVSQYF.

This clone was found a few times. V usage is TRBV9 and J usage is TRBJ2-7, with 12 bases fitting TRBD1. CDR1 is SGDLS and CDR2 is YYNGEE in the germline V gene. This CDR3 is built from 16 residues. The J segment lost 4 bases and the V segment lost 0 bases, leaving 5 bases of the junction unmatched. The CDR3 region has the DNA TGTGCCAGCAGCGTAGATCCGGGACAGGGGGCTTACGAGCAGTACTTC. Amino acid sequence: CASSVDPGQGAYEQYF.

This chain joins TRBV27 and TRBJ2-1; D not resolved. The germline CDR1 and CDR2 sequences are MNHEY and SMNVEV (reference sequence). The CDR3 is 12 residues long. V lost 2 bases and J 7 bases, leaving 6 bases between the germline ends. The CDR3 region is CASSLTGNEQFF. The CDR3 nucleotides are TGTGCCAGCAGTTTAACCGGGAATGAGCAGTTCTTC.

The V and J genes are TRBV5-1 and TRBJ1-1; TRBD1 aligns across 10 bases. Germline V lookup: CDR1 SGHRS, CDR2 YFSETQ. V was clipped by 4 bases and J by 0 bases; unmatched bases: 6. CDR3 length: 16 residues. The CDR3 DNA reads as TGCGCCAGCAGCCCGGGGACAGGGGTCATGAACACTGAAGCTTTCTTT. It specifies CASSPGTGVMNTEAFF.

The chain combines TRBV28 with TRBJ1-1, with D maybe TRBD1 (5 bases). V was trimmed by 5 bases and J by 3 bases, leaving 7 bases between them. The CDR3 spans 12 residues. Germline lookup yields CDR1 MDHEN and CDR2 SYDVKM. CDR3 loop: CASSPGYTEAFF. DNA of the CDR3: TGTGCCAGCAGTCCAGGGTACACTGAAGCTTTCTTT.

This chain connects TRBV11-2 to TRBJ1-2; 8 bases agree with TRBD1. The CDR3 extends over 16 amino acids. With 5 bases clipped from V and 1 base from J, the junction kept 9 bases outside the gene matches. Germline CDR1 and CDR2: SGHAT and FQNNGV. CDR3 DNA sequence: TGTGCCAGCAGCCGGGACAGGCCCCCGTTTAACTATGGCTACACCTTC. It yields the protein CASSRDRPPFNYGYTF.

The J gene is TRBJ1-2, the V gene TRBV5-6, with TRBD1 matching 11 bases. Trimming at V came to 4 bases and at J to 2 bases, leaving 7 bases not matched to a gene. Looked up from germline, CDR1 is SGHDT and CDR2 is YYEEEE. The CDR3 is 16 residues long. DNA of the CDR3: TGTGCCAGCAGCCCGGGGACAGGGGGACTCAACTATGGCTACACCTTC. Amino acid sequence: CASSPGTGGLNYGYTF.

V gene TRBV6-5 combines with J gene TRBJ2-7; TRBD1 agrees at 7 bases. Germline V gene lookup returns CDR1 MNHEY and CDR2 SVGAGI. J gave up 6 bases and V 6 bases, and 11 bases lay outside the gene matches. There are 14 residues in the CDR3. The CDR3 loop reads CASRRNRGPGEQYF. CDR3 DNA sequence: TGTGCCAGCAGAAGAAACAGGGGTCCGGGCGAGCAGTACTTC.

The chain recombines TRBV7-9 with TRBJ1-1; D is possibly TRBD1 (5 bases). Germline V gives CDR1 SEHNR, CDR2 FQNEAQ (reference sequence). The CDR3 runs 14 residues. V lost 2 bases and J 4 bases, leaving 11 bases between the germline ends. The CDR3 protein is CASSLSGTITEAFF. The CDR3 DNA is TGTGCCAGCAGCTTATCCGGGACTATCACTGAAGCTTTCTTT.

The rearrangement joins TRBV7-2 to TRBJ2-3, with D perhaps matching TRBD1 (6 bases). The CDR3 runs 15 residues. The V end was cut by 1 base, the J end by 1 base, with 9 bases between. CDR1 SGHTA and CDR2 FQGNSA come from the germline V gene. CDR3 amino acids: CASSLGPGGTDTQYF. Written as DNA, the CDR3 is TGTGCCAGCAGCTTAGGGCCAGGGGGCACAGATACGCAGTATTTT.

V is TRBV6-5 and J is TRBJ1-1, with no clear D. Germline-derived CDR1 and CDR2 are MNHEY and SVGAGI. The V and J ends lost 7 bases and 1 base respectively, with 10 bases between them. The CDR3 extends over 13 amino acids. The CDR3 region is CASTNTANTEAFF. In DNA, the CDR3 is TGTGCCAGCACCAACACAGCGAACACTGAAGCTTTCTTT.

The chain carries TRBV7-8 and TRBJ1-5; 7 positions match TRBD1. The CDR3 contains 15 residues. Germline V CDR1 and CDR2: SGHVS, FQNEAQ. V trimming: 5 bases; J trimming: 5 bases; junction bases outside the gene matches: 9. DNA for the CDR3: TGTGCCAGCAGCCTGGAGGGACAGCGCCATCAGCCCCAGCATTTT. Its protein is CASSLEGQRHQPQHF.

V gene TRBV29-1 combines with J gene TRBJ2-7; 10 bases are a match to TRBD2. Germline V CDR1 and CDR2: SQVTM, ANQGSEA. This CDR3 contains 13 residues. Losses at the gene ends were 6 bases for V and 3 bases for J; bases not matched to a gene: 5. The CDR3, as DNA: TGCAGCGTCTCTAGCGGGAGTGGCTACGAGCAGTACTTC. Residues: CSVSSGSGYEQYF.